The entry below describes one T cell receptor beta chain. The antigen is unknown. MiXCR, applied by TCRdb to the 5' RACE reads, yields one record per CDR3 protein. The sample shows about 240,000 distinct CDR3 sequences, 10% of them seen only once. This specimen comes from a study of identical twins. Regarding the study as a whole: Some out-of-frame alpha sequences were shared by twins, and these showed excess low generation probability. Cord blood beta clonotypes present at high abundance carried fewer insertions; no such pattern appeared in memory repertoires.

J gave up 9 bases and V 4 bases, and 4 bases lay outside the gene matches. CDR3 length equals 13 residues. Germline CDR1 is SGHKS and CDR2 is YYEKEE (reference sequence). The sequence derives from a man aged 50 to 60 in good health. The chain combines TRBV5-5 with TRBJ1-6, with 7 bases aligning to TRBD1. Sequenced input: memory T cells sorted from blood. CDR3: CASSVDRVSPLHF. The CDR3 region has the DNA TGTGCCAGCAGCGTTGACAGGGTTTCACCCCTCCACTTT.